These 8 T cell receptor beta chains came from one sample sequenced in a study of cytomegalovirus exposure and HLA in healthy donors. Primers: 60 Vbeta forward and 13 Jbeta reverse. Clones were read by immunoSEQ multiplex PCR, and TCRdb kept only the in-frame ones, dropping some. The sample consists of about 160,000 clones, around four fifths of them appearing once. The sequenced material came from PBMCs. These receptors were taken from a woman aged 50 to 60 in good health and CMV-seronegative.

The chain couples TRBV4-1 to TRBJ2-1; a possible D gene is TRBD2 (6 bases). This CDR3 comprises 15 residues. The germline gives CDR1 MGHRA, CDR2 YSYEKL. Trimming took 0 bases from V and 12 from J, leaving 18 bases between them. DNA for the CDR3: TGCGCCAGCAGCCAAGAAATATCGGGCGGGGTAGGGCAGTTCTTC. As protein: CASSQEISGGVGQFF.

V is TRBV4-3 and J is TRBJ1-2; TRBD1 is a possible D gene (6 bases). The CDR3 has 13 amino acids. V dropped 4 bases and J dropped 4 bases, with 10 bases sitting between them. CDR1 is LGHNA and CDR2 is YSLEER in the germline V gene. In DNA, the CDR3 is TGCGCCAGCAGCCCCGGGACAAGCTATGGCTACACCTTC. This encodes CASSPGTSYGYTF.

The rearrangement uses TRBV5-8 and TRBJ1-6; no clear D gene. Trimming took 6 bases from V and 7 from J, leaving 11 bases between them. Germline CDR1 reads SGHTS; CDR2 reads YDEGEE. The CDR3 loop spans 13 amino acids. CDR3: CASIPGGNSPLHF. CDR3 nucleotide sequence: TGTGCCAGCATCCCCGGCGGGAATTCACCCCTCCACTTT.

This chain links TRBV4-3 with TRBJ1-1; 12 bases are shared with TRBD1. V dropped 5 bases and J dropped 5; count of bases not matched to a gene: 15. The CDR3 is 18 residues long. The germline V gene encodes CDR1 LGHNA and CDR2 YSLEER. In nucleotides, the CDR3 is TGCGCCAGCAGCTCCGTTCGGGGACAGGGGGCGGCGGGGACTGAAGCTTTCTTT. This translates into CASSSVRGQGAAGTEAFF.

The chain is built from TRBV18 and TRBJ2-1; 11 positions match TRBD2. From germline, CDR1 is KGHSH and CDR2 LQKENI. Trimming removed 0 bases from V and 2 bases from J; junction bases left unmatched: 18. The CDR3 totals 22 residues. The CDR3 protein is CASSPPIDRTSGSTGAYNEQFF. For the CDR3, the DNA is TGTGCCAGCTCACCACCAATAGATCGTACTAGCGGGAGTACTGGGGCCTACAATGAGCAGTTCTTC.

DNA for the CDR3: TGTGCCAGCAGCTCCGACCGACTAGCGGAGGAATACAATGAGCAGTTCTTC. It encodes CASSSDRLAEEYNEQFF. The chain joins TRBV7-2 to TRBJ2-1, with TRBD2 identical over 9 bases. The CDR3 consists of 17 residues. V trimming: 4 bases; J trimming: 4 bases; junction bases outside the gene matches: 11. In germline, CDR1 is SGHTA, CDR2 FQGNSA. Using reference TRBV7-2 and TRBJ2-1 for the parts outside the CDR3, the full variable domain is GAGVSQSPSNKVTEKGKDVELRCDPISGHTALYWYRQSLGQGLEFLIYFQGNSAPDKSGLPSDRFSAERTGGSVSTLTIQRTQQEDSAVYLCASSSDRLAEEYNEQFFGPGTRLTVL.

This rearrangement joins TRBV6-1 to TRBJ2-3; no reliable D call. V gave up 5 bases and J gave up 1 base, with 13 bases separating them. The CDR3 is 15 residues long. CDR1 and CDR2 from the germline V gene are MNHNS and SASEGT. The CDR3 nucleotides read TGTGCCAGCAGTTCAGCAGCTAGAGGCACAGATACGCAGTATTTT. It specifies CASSSAARGTDTQYF.

The chain is built from TRBV28 and TRBJ1-5, with TRBD1 matching 7 bases. Germline V gene sequence: CDR1 MDHEN, CDR2 SYDVKM. V lost 2 bases and J lost 2; bases outside the gene matches: 15. This CDR3 spans 19 amino acids. The CDR3: CASSLRLWLAGGGNQPQHF. Here the CDR3 DNA reads TGTGCCAGCAGTTTAAGATTGTGGTTGGCAGGGGGTGGCAATCAGCCCCAGCATTTT.